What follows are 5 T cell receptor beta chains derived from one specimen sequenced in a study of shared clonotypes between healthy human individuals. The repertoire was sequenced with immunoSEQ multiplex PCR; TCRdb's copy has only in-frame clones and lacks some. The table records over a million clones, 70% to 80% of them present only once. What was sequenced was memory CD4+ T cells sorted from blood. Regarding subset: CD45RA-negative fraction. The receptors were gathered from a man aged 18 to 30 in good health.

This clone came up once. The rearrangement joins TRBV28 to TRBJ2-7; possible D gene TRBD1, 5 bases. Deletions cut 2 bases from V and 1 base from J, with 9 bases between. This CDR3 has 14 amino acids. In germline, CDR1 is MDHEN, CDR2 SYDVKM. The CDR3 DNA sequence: TGTGCCAGCAGTTTAGGCGCAGGGTCCTACGAGCAGTACTTC. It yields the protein CASSLGAGSYEQYF.

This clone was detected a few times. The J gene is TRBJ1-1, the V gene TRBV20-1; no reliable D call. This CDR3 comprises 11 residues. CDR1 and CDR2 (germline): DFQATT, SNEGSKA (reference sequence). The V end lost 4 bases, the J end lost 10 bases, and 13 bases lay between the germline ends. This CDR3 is CSAISGSGAFF. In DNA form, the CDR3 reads TGCAGTGCTATTAGTGGGTCTGGAGCTTTCTTT.

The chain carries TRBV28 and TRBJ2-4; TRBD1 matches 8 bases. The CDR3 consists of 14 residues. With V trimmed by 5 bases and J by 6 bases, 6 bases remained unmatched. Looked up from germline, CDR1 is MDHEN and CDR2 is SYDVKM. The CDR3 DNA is TGTGCCAGCAGTGGGGCGGGACAGGCAAACATTCAGTACTTC. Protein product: CASSGAGQANIQYF.

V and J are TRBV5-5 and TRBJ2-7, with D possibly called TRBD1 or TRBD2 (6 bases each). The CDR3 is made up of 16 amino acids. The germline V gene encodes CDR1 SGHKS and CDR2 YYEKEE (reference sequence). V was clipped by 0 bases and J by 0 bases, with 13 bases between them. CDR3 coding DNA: TGTGCCAGCAGCTTGGGGCCGGGGGCTAGCTCCTACGAGCAGTACTTC. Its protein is CASSLGPGASSYEQYF.

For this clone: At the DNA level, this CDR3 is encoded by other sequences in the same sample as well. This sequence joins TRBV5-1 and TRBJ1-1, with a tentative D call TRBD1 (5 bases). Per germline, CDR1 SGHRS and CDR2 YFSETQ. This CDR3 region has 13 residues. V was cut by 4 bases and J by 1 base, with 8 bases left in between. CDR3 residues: CASSPTGNTEAFF. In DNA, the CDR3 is TGCGCCAGCAGCCCAACAGGGAACACTGAAGCTTTCTTT.